This T cell receptor beta chain was sequenced in a study of blood T cell repertoires in COVID-19. Study context: The cDNA or gDNA used as material had been derived from T cells, B-cell-depleted T cells, or PBMCs.

As handled by the study authors: Estimation of nucleated cell counts was performed using reference gene primer amplification. TCRdb keeps only in-frame clones here, not all; method: immunoSEQ multiplex PCR. From that table come the V and J calls and clone size; the DNA was used to work out D and trimming. The profile shows hundreds of thousands of clones, about 86% of them singletons. Trimming took off 7 bases at V and 0 bases at J, with 7 bases between the two ends. CDR3 length: 11 amino acids. Looked up from germline, CDR1 is SQVTM and CDR2 is ANQGSEA. This sequence joins TRBV29-1 and TRBJ2-7; D might be TRBD1 or TRBD2, each matching 5 bases. The TCR sequence derives from a woman aged 25 to 45 who had recovered from COVID-19. The sample consisted of peripheral blood. The DNA of the CDR3 is TGCAGCGGGGGGAGCTCCTACGAGCAGTACTTC. This translates into CSGGSSYEQYF.